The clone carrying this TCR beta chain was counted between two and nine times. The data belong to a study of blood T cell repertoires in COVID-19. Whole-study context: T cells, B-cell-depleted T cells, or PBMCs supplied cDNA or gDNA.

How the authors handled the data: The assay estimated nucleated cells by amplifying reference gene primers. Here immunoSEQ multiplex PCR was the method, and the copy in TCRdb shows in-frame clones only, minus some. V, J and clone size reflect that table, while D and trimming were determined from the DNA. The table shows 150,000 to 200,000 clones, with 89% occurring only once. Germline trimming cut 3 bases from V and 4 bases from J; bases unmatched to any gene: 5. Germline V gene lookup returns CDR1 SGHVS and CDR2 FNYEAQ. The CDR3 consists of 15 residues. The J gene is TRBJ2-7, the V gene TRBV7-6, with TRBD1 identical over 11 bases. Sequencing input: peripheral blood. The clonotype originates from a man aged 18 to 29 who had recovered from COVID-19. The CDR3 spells CASSLGQGVGYEQYF. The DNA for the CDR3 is TGTGCCAGCAGCTTGGGACAGGGGGTAGGGTACGAGCAGTACTTC.